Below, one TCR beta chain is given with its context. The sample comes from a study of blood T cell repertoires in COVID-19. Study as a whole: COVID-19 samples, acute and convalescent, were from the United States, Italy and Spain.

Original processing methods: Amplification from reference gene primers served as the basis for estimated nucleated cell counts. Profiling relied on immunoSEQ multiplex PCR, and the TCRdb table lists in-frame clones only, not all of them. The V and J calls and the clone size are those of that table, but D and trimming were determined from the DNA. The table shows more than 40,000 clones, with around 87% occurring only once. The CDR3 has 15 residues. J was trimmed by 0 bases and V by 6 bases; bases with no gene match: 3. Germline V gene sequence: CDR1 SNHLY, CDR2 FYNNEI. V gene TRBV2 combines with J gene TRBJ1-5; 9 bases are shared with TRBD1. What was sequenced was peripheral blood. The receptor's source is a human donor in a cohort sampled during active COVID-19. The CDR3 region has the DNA TGTGCCAGCAGCCCGGGACAGGGTAGCAATCAGCCCCAGCATTTT. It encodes CASSPGQGSNQPQHF. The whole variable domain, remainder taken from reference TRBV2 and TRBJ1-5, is EPEVTQTPSHQVTQMGQEVILRCVPISNHLYFYWYRQILGQKVEFLVSFYNNEISEKSEIFDDQFSVERPDGSNFTLKIRSTKLEDSAMYFCASSPGQGSNQPQHFGDGTRLSIL.